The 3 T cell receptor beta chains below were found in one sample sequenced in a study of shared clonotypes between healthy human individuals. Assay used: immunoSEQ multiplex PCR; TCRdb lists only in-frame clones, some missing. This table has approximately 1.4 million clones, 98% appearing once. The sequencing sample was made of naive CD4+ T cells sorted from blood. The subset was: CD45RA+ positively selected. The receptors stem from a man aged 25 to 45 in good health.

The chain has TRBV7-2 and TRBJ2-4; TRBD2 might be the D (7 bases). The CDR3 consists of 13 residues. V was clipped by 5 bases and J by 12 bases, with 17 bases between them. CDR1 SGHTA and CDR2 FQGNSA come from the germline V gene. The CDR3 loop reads CASSPGGLGTQYF. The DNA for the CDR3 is TGTGCCAGCAGCCCCGGGGGGCTAGGGACTCAGTACTTC. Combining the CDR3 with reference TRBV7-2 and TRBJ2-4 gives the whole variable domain GAGVSQSPSNKVTEKGKDVELRCDPISGHTALYWYRQSLGQGLEFLIYFQGNSAPDKSGLPSDRFSAERTGGSVSTLTIQRTQQEDSAVYLCASSPGGLGTQYFGAGTRLSVL.

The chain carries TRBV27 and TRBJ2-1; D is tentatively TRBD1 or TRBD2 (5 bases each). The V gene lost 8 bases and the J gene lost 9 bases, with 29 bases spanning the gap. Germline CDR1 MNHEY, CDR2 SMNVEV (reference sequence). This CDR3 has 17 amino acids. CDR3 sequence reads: CASSPIGRSPLRGEQFF. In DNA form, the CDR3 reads TGTGCCAGCTCACCCATTGGGCGGTCTCCACTGAGGGGTGAGCAGTTCTTC.

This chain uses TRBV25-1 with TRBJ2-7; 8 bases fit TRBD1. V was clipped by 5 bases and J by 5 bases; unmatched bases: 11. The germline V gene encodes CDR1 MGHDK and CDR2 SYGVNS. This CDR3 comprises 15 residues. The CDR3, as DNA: TGTGCCAGCAGTTATGGGACAGGTGCATGGGACGAGCAGTACTTC. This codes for CASSYGTGAWDEQYF.